This T cell receptor beta chain was captured in a study of chronic HIV infection and antiretroviral therapy. The CDR3 consists of 15 residues. Deletions cut 6 bases from V and 2 bases from J, with 14 bases between. CDR1 MGHRA and CDR2 YSYEKL come from the germline V gene. TCRdb reprocessed the 5' RACE reads via MiXCR and lists one record per CDR3 protein. The sample consists of roughly 39,000 distinct CDR3 sequences, 7% to 10% of them appearing once. This clonotype has at least ten counts. This sequence was found in an adult who had HIV and had not received antiretroviral therapy, or was an uninfected healthy control (not recorded which). The sequencing sample was made of peripheral blood. The chain combines TRBV4-1 with TRBJ2-1; TRBD2 is a possible D gene (6 bases). The CDR3 coding sequence is TGCGCCAGCAGGGGGGTCGCTAGCGCCTACAATGAGCAGTTCTTC. Its translation is CASRGVASAYNEQFF.